This TCR beta chain emerged from a study of beta chain features in type 1 diabetes. Notes on the study in general: PCR may have favored shorter templates equally in patients and controls. Moderately but significantly shorter TCRB CDR3s were found in Type 1 diabetes patients in all four CD4+ subsets.

Each of the CD4+ naive, central memory, regulatory and stem cell-like memory populations was sorted via CD45RO/CCR7/CD25/CD127/CD95/CD27. The sequenced template was cDNA made from the entire isolated RNA. Regulatory, naive and central memory T cell samples averaged approximately 3.8 million reads. Clones were sequenced by immunoSEQ multiplex PCR, and TCRdb holds only the in-frame ones, with some missing. The sample shows nearly 700,000 clones, 13% of them seen only once. Of note for this clone: Its antigen remains unknown.

This CDR3 is 16 amino acids long. Unmatched junction bases numbered 10, after V lost 4 bases and J lost 4 bases. Germline V lookup: CDR1 SGHTA, CDR2 FQGNSA. This TCR was sampled from a young man with type 1 diabetes. Specimen: naive CD4+ T cells from blood. V and J are TRBV7-2 and TRBJ2-1; 7 bases agree with TRBD2. CDR3 sequence reads: CASSSVTGTTYNEQFF. In DNA form, the CDR3 reads TGTGCCAGCAGCTCCGTTACCGGGACTACTTACAATGAGCAGTTCTTC.